This paragraph reports one TCR beta chain. In germline, CDR1 is SGHVS, CDR2 FNYEAQ. With V trimmed by 0 bases and J by 5 bases, 10 bases remained unmatched. There are 16 residues in the CDR3. Patients at the Seattle site were enrolled during active infection and followed longitudinally. Original data processing: Estimates of nucleated cell counts were drawn from the amplification of reference gene primers. Using immunoSEQ multiplex PCR, the repertoire was profiled, and TCRdb retains in-frame clones only, with some absent. V, J and clone size are taken as reported in that table, and D and trimming were inferred from the DNA itself. The sample records under 200,000 clones, around 90% being singletons. The entry originates in a study of blood T cell repertoires in COVID-19. Looking at the study overall: The origin of the acute and convalescent COVID-19 samples was the United States, Italy and Spain. In each case, the material was cDNA or gDNA derived from T cells, B-cell-depleted T cells, or PBMCs.

The chain uses TRBV7-6 and TRBJ2-7; 7 bases fit TRBD1. The sequencing sample was made of peripheral blood. This sequence originates from a man between 18 and 29 years old with COVID-19, enrolled during active disease. Here the CDR3 DNA reads TGTGCCAGCAGCTTAGCCGGGACAGCTACCCCCCACGAGCAGTACTTC. This gives the protein CASSLAGTATPHEQYF.